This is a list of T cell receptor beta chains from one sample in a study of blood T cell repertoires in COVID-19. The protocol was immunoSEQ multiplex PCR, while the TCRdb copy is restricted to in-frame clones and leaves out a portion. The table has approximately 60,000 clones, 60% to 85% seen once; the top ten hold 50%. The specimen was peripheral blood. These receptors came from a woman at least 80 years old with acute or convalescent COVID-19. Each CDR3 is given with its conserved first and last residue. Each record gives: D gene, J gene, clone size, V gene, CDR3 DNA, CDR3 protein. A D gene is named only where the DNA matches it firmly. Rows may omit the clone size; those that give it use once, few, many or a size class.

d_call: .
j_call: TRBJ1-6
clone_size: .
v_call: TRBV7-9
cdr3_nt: TGTGCCAGCACAGACTCGGGGGGTGGGAATTCACCCCTCCACTTT
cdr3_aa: CASTDSGGGNSPLHF

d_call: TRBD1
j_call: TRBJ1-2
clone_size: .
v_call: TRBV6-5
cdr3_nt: TGTGCCAGCAGTTCCGTCGCGGGACAGCGGAGAGGAGGCTACACCTTC
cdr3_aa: CASSSVAGQRRGGYTF

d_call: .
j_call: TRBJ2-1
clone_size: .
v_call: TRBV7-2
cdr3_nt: TGTGCCAGCAACAACCCGCGGAGCCCATACAATGAGCAGTTCTTC
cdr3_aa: CASNNPRSPYNEQFF

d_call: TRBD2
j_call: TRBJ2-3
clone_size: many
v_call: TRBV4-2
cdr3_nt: TGTGCCAGCAGCCATACCGGGACTAGCGGGATAGGAGCAGATACGCAGTATTTT
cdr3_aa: CASSHTGTSGIGADTQYF

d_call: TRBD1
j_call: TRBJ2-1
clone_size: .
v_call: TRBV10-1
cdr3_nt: TGCGCCAGCAGTGACACAGGGGCAGTCAATGAGCAGTTCTTC
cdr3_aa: CASSDTGAVNEQFF

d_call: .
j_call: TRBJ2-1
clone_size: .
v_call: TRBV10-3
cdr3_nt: TGTGCCATCAGTGGTCTCAATGAGCAGTTCTTC
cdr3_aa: CAISGLNEQFF

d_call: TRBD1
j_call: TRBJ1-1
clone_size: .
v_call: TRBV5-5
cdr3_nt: TGTGCCAGCAGCTTTGTGCAGGGGGCAGGGACTGAAGCTTTCTTT
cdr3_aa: CASSFVQGAGTEAFF

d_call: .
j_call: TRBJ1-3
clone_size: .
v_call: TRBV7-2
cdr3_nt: TGTGCCAGCAGCTTGGGGAGCCTCTCTGGAAACACCATATATTTT
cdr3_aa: CASSLGSLSGNTIYF

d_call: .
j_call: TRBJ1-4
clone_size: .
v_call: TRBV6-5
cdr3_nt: TGTGCCAGCAGTTGGTCGCAGGGGAGATCTAATGAAAAACTGTTTTTT
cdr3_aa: CASSWSQGRSNEKLFF

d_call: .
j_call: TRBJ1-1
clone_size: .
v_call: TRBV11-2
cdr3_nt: TGTGCCAGCAGCCCTATATCCGGGTGGCCCAAAACTGAAGCTTTCTTT
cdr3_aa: CASSPISGWPKTEAFF

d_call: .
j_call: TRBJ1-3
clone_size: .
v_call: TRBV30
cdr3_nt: TGTGCCTGGAGTACAGGGCTCTCTGGAAACACCATATATTTT
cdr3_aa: CAWSTGLSGNTIYF

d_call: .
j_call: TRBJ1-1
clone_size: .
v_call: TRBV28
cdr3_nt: TGTGCCAGCAGGGCATCGCGGGGGGGCGGAAGATCCACTGAAGCTTTCTTT
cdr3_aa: CASRASRGGGRSTEAFF

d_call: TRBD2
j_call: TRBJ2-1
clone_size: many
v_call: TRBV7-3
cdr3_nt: TGTGCCAGCAGCACCGGACTAGCGGGAGGGACCTACAATGAGCAGTTCTTC
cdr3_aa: CASSTGLAGGTYNEQFF

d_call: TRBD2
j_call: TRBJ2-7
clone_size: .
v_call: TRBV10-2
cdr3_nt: TGCGCCAGCAGTACCGGGACTAGCGGGCCGGGCGAGCAGTACTTC
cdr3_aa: CASSTGTSGPGEQYF

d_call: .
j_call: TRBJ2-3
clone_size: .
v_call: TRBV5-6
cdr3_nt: TGTGCCAGCAGCTTCCTAGCGCGTGCTAGCACAGATACGCAGTATTTT
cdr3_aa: CASSFLARASTDTQYF

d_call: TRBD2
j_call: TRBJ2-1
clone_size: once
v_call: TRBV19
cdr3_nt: TGTGCCAGTAGTAACCCTTATCGAGCGGGACCTTACAATGAGCAGTTCTTC
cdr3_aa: CASSNPYRAGPYNEQFF

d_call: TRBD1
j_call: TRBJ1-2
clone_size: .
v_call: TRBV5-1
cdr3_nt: TGCGCCAGCAGCTTGGACGGGACAGGGGGCGGTGGCTACACCTTC
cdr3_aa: CASSLDGTGGGGYTF

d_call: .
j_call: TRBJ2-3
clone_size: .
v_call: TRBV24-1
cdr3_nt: TGTGCCACCAGTCCCGGGGTCGTAGATACGCAGTATTTT
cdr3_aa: CATSPGVVDTQYF

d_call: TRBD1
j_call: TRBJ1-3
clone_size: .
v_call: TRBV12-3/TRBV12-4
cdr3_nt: TGTGCCAGCAGTCTCTGGACAGGGGGCCGCTATTTT
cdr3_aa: CASSLWTGGRYF

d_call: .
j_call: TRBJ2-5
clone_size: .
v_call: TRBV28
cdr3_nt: TGTGCCAGCAGTTTTGGCGGGGCTGGGGGGGAGACCCAGTACTTC
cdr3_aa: CASSFGGAGGETQYF

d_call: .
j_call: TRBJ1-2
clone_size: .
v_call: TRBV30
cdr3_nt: TGTGCCTGGAGTGTACCCACAGCTTATGGCTACACCTTC
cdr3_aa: CAWSVPTAYGYTF

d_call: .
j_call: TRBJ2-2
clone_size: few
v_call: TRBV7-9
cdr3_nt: TGTGCCAGCAGCCCCCGCGGGAACAGGGGCACCGGGGAGCTGTTTTTT
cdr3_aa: CASSPRGNRGTGELFF

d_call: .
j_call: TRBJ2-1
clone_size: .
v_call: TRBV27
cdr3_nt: TGTGCCAGCAGTACCCCCGGGACTGCCAGTATTGAGCAGTTCTTC
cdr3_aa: CASSTPGTASIEQFF

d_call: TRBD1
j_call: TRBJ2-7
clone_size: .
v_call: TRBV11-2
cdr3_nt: TGTGCCAGCAGCTTAGGGGGACAGGGTTTGTACGAGCAGTACTTC
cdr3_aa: CASSLGGQGLYEQYF

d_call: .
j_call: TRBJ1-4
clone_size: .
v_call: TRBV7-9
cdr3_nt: TGTGCCAGCAGCTTAGGCAGGGGAAATGAAAAACTGTTTTTT
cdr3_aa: CASSLGRGNEKLFF

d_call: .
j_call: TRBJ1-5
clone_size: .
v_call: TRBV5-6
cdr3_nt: TGTGCCAGCAGCCAGCAGGGTAGGATAGATCAGCCCCAGCATTTT
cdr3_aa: CASSQQGRIDQPQHF